This entry lists 10 T cell receptor beta chains sequenced from one sample in a study of blood T cell repertoires in COVID-19. TCRdb keeps only in-frame clones here, not all; method: immunoSEQ multiplex PCR. The sample lists about 300,000 clones; 70% to 90% were seen once. The sample taken for sequencing was PBMCs or T cells enriched from blood (not recorded which). These receptors came from a man aged 25-45 years who had recovered from COVID-19.

The V call is TRBV9, the J call TRBJ2-3, with a tentative D call TRBD2 (5 bases). The CDR3 consists of 12 residues. Trimming took 3 bases from V and 4 from J, leaving 6 bases between them. The germline V gene encodes CDR1 SGDLS and CDR2 YYNGEE. The CDR3 spells CASSAGADTQYF. CDR3 coding DNA: TGTGCCAGCAGCGCCGGGGCAGATACGCAGTATTTT.

The chain employs TRBV29-1 and TRBJ1-5; D call uncertain. V lost 4 bases to trimming and J lost 0 bases, with 7 bases between them. Per the germline V gene, CDR1 is SQVTM and CDR2 is ANQGSEA. The CDR3 has 13 residues. In DNA, the CDR3 is TGCAGCGTTGCTGAGTATAGCAATCAGCCCCAGCATTTT. This translates into CSVAEYSNQPQHF.

This clone was seen once. The gene calls are TRBV7-6 and TRBJ2-2, with D maybe TRBD1 (5 bases). Germline V gives CDR1 SGHVS, CDR2 FNYEAQ. There are 15 residues in the CDR3. The ends were cut back, 2 bases at V and 4 bases at J, with 11 bases in the middle. The CDR3 loop is CASSLTQGGTGELFF. The CDR3 DNA reads as TGTGCCAGCAGCTTAACCCAGGGTGGCACCGGGGAGCTGTTTTTT.

The chain has TRBV6-5 and TRBJ1-4, with 8 bases matching TRBD1. The CDR3 extends over 15 amino acids. From germline, CDR1 is MNHEY and CDR2 SVGAGI. The V and J ends lost 8 bases and 8 bases, in that order; junction bases with no gene match: 13. CDR3 region: CASGPRQGWREKLFF. The CDR3 DNA is TGTGCCAGCGGGCCCAGACAGGGGTGGAGGGAAAAACTGTTTTTT.

The V gene is TRBV6-4, the J gene TRBJ1-2; a possible D gene is TRBD1 (5 bases). The CDR3 covers 15 residues. Germline lookup yields CDR1 MRHNA and CDR2 SNTAGT. Trimming stripped 5 bases from V and 2 bases from J, with 15 bases between. In DNA, the CDR3 is TGTGCCAGCAGTCTAGGAGGTGGGGGGAACTATGGCTACACCTTC. It is translated as CASSLGGGGNYGYTF.

The CDR3 nucleotides are TGTGCCAGCAGTCCCACTTCTGGAAACACCATATATTTT. This gives the protein CASSPTSGNTIYF. The genes are TRBV6-5 and TRBJ1-3; D call uncertain. With 5 bases removed from V and 1 base from J, the gap between germline ends came to 6 bases. Germline CDR1 and CDR2: MNHEY and SVGAGI. The CDR3 sequence is 13 residues long.

The V and J genes are TRBV19 and TRBJ2-7, with 10 positions matching TRBD1. Germline CDR1 LNHDA, CDR2 SQIVND (reference sequence). CDR3 size: 13 residues. J lost 3 bases, V lost 6 bases, and 2 bases had no gene match. The CDR3 loop is CASRGQGVYEQYF. CDR3 nucleotide sequence: TGTGCCAGTAGAGGACAGGGGGTCTACGAGCAGTACTTC.

There are a few counts of this clone. This chain connects TRBV7-2 to TRBJ2-5, with a tentative D call TRBD2 (6 bases). The germline V gene has CDR1 SGHTA and CDR2 FQGNSA. CDR3 length equals 14 residues. V lost 3 bases and J lost 2, with 10 bases in between. In DNA form, the CDR3 reads TGTGCCAGCAGCTTTGGGGGGATACAAGAGACCCAGTACTTC. It codes for CASSFGGIQETQYF.

This chain connects TRBV5-6 to TRBJ1-3; unclear D gene. V was cut by 10 bases and J by 0 bases, with 11 bases left in between. Per the germline V gene, CDR1 is SGHDT and CDR2 is YYEEEE. The CDR3 extends over 13 amino acids. This chain's CDR3 is CAAGVYSGNTIYF. Here the CDR3 DNA reads TGTGCCGCGGGAGTTTACTCTGGAAACACCATATATTTT.

This chain joins TRBV19 and TRBJ2-2; D is possibly TRBD1 (5 bases). V lost 3 bases and J 3 bases, leaving 14 bases between the germline ends. Germline values: CDR1 LNHDA, CDR2 SQIVND (reference sequence). The CDR3 sequence is 16 residues long. The CDR3: CASSIWSRVDTGELFF. As DNA, the CDR3 is TGTGCCAGTAGTATCTGGTCCAGGGTCGACACCGGGGAGCTGTTTTTT. The complete variable domain, with remaining parts taken from reference TRBV19 and TRBJ2-2, reads DGGITQSPKYLFRKEGQNVTLSCEQNLNHDAMYWYRQDPGQGLRLIYYSQIVNDFQKGDIAEGYSVSREKKESFPLTVTSAQKNPTAFYLCASSIWSRVDTGELFFGEGSRLTVL.